This record concerns one TCR beta chain sequence. What it binds is not known. The data were taken from a study of post-analysis software for immune sequencing data. The CDR3 runs 16 residues. CDR1 and CDR2 (germline): SGHVS, FQNEAQ. Study observations and caveats: Patients with multiple sclerosis recorded significantly lower normalized Chao1 diversity than controls, the study found. Controls showed lower frequencies than patients for five TRBV segments, and TRBV5-6, TRBV5-1 and TRBV20-1 were among these.

Unique molecular identifiers were present in the TCR beta cDNA libraries. TCRdb reprocessed the PCR reads with MiXCR, giving one entry per CDR3 protein. The sample shows about 810,000 distinct CDR3 sequences, roughly 58% of them seen only once. The sequence derives from a girl between 10 and 17 years old with multiple sclerosis. This chain connects TRBV7-8 to TRBJ2-5; TRBD1 is a possible D gene (5 bases). The DNA end is a closer match to TRBJ2-7, so the J assignment may be wrong. Sequencing input: blood. The CDR3 sequence: CASSLAETVLDYEQYF. In DNA form, the CDR3 reads TGTGCCAGCAGCTTAGCAGAGACAGTCCTAGACTACGAGCAGTACTTC.